This T cell receptor (beta chain) was profiled in a study of T cell clonotyping in hematopoietic cell transplantation. About this clone itself: Its antigen is not known.

Study findings and constraints: At the given depth, recipient repertoires were over 97% de novo clonotypes. Pathologically expanded recipient clonotypes increased progressively from day 30 to day 180 as diversity fell. Graft donor and pretransplant recipient Inverse Simpson Index values predicted broader posttransplant TCR diversity. No sorting was done, leaving CD4 and CD8 contributions mixed.

Repertoires were generated with immunoSEQ multiplex PCR, while TCRdb's copy carries only in-frame clones and drops some. The sample consists of about 41,000 clones, 95% of them appearing once. This TCR was recovered from a man aged 25 to 45 in good health. Some clones in this sample may be carry-over from other donors' samples. Sequenced sample: peripheral blood mononuclear cells.

This CDR3 reads CASSVPTGGSTEAFF. The CDR3 bases are TGTGCCAGCAGCGTTCCTACAGGGGGCTCCACTGAAGCTTTCTTT. This chain connects TRBV7-9 to TRBJ1-1, with 9 bases that match TRBD1. The CDR3 is 15 amino acids. Germline V gene sequence: CDR1 SEHNR, CDR2 FQNEAQ (reference sequence). With 5 bases clipped from V and 4 bases from J, the junction kept 8 bases outside the gene matches.